Following are 3 T cell receptor beta chains from one sample sequenced in a study of yellow fever vaccine responses in identical twins. A single record per CDR3 protein comes from TCRdb applying MiXCR to the RT-PCR reads. The sample yields approximately 6,000 distinct CDR3 sequences, 65% seen once. The input for sequencing was T cells from blood (PBMCs), unsorted or a sorted subset (not recorded which), taken before or after yellow fever vaccination (not recorded which). Receptors were obtained from a woman between 18 and 30 years old who received the yellow fever vaccine.

The V call is TRBV7-8, the J call TRBJ2-2; tentative D call: TRBD2 (7 bases). The CDR3 spans 18 residues. V was pared by 5 bases and J by 7 bases, with 26 bases between. Per germline, CDR1 SGHVS and CDR2 FQNEAQ. This CDR3 is CASSLYTSVGGRGGELFF. DNA of the CDR3: TGTGCCAGCAGCCTATATACTAGCGTGGGGGGCCGTGGCGGGGAGCTGTTTTTT.

The genes are TRBV6-1 and TRBJ1-3; D is ambiguous. V lost 6 bases, J lost 0 bases, and 9 bases lay in between. The length of the CDR3 is 14 residues. Per germline, CDR1 MNHNS and CDR2 SASEGT. CDR3 residues: CASRTDFSGNTIYF. The CDR3 region has the DNA TGTGCCAGCAGGACGGACTTCTCTGGAAACACCATATATTTT.

The CDR3 is CSVVGGPGDTQYF. CDR3 bases: TGCAGCGTGGTCGGGGGGCCTGGAGATACGCAGTATTTT. The chain is built from TRBV29-1 and TRBJ2-3; D perhaps matches TRBD2 (7 bases). The V end was cut by 6 bases, the J end by 5 bases, with 15 bases between. CDR3 length: 13 amino acids. The germline gives CDR1 SQVTM, CDR2 ANQGSEA.